These T cell receptor beta chains were read from a single sample in a study of control samples from healthy donors and cancer patients. Data came from immunoSEQ multiplex PCR; TCRdb stores just in-frame clones and leaves some out. This sample has about 35,000 clones, with about 93% found just once. The sequenced material came from PBMCs. The source is a man between 35 and 55 years old with colorectal cancer. Each CDR3 is given with its conserved first and last residue. Fields, in order: V gene, clone size, J gene, D gene, CDR3 protein, CDR3 DNA. D genes are given only for firm matches. The size entry is marked missing in some rows and otherwise reads once, few, many or a size class.

>TRBV5-1|-|TRBJ1-3|-
CASSVEGGLGNTIYF
TGCGCCAGCAGCGTGGAAGGGGGGCTTGGAAACACCATATATTTT
>TRBV5-6|-|TRBJ1-5|-
CASSQRRVQVQPQHF
TGTGCCAGCAGCCAAAGACGGGTACAGGTCCAGCCCCAGCATTTT
>TRBV30|-|TRBJ1-2|-
CAWRKINYGYTF
TGTGCCTGGAGGAAGATAAACTATGGCTACACCTTC
>TRBV12-2|-|TRBJ1-5|-
CASRLPSGVRGQPQHF
TGTGCAAGTCGCTTACCCAGCGGGGTGCGGGGACAGCCCCAGCATTTT
>TRBV9|-|TRBJ2-3|TRBD2
CASSVALAGTTSTDTQYF
TGTGCCAGCAGCGTAGCCCTAGCGGGGACCACTAGCACAGATACGCAGTATTTT
>TRBV27|-|TRBJ1-5|-
CASSLGYSTDQPQHF
TGTGCCAGCAGCCTGGGCTACTCAACTGATCAGCCCCAGCATTTT
>TRBV9|-|TRBJ2-3|-
CASSVAGPRDTQYF
TGTGCCAGCAGCGTAGCGGGACCAAGAGATACGCAGTATTTT
>TRBV7-2|-|TRBJ2-2|-
CASSSRTGMFGELFF
TGTGCCAGCAGCTCCCGGACCGGAATGTTCGGGGAGCTGTTTTTT
>TRBV7-9|once|TRBJ2-4|TRBD1
CASSPGQGGNIQYF
TGTGCCAGCAGCCCGGGACAGGGCGGGAACATTCAGTACTTC
>TRBV15|-|TRBJ2-1|-
CATSRDQGGEQFF
TGTGCCACCAGCAGAGATCAGGGGGGGGAGCAGTTCTTC
>TRBV11-2|-|TRBJ2-7|TRBD1
CASSLTGVTYEQYF
TGTGCCAGCAGCCTGACAGGGGTCACCTACGAGCAGTACTTC
>TRBV11-2|once|TRBJ1-1|TRBD1
CASSLDQGAGTEAFF
TGTGCCAGCAGCTTAGATCAGGGGGCGGGGACTGAAGCTTTCTTT
>TRBV2|-|TRBJ2-2|TRBD1
CAIRDRVNTGELFF
TGTGCCATCCGGGACAGGGTGAACACCGGGGAGCTGTTTTTT
>TRBV15|-|TRBJ1-1|TRBD1
CATNPRTGMNTEAFF
TGTGCCACCAACCCTCGGACAGGGATGAACACTGAAGCTTTCTTT
>TRBV24-1|-|TRBJ2-1|-
CATSDSSGGIYNEQFF
TGTGCCACCAGTGATAGTAGCGGAGGAATCTACAATGAGCAGTTCTTC
>TRBV27|-|TRBJ1-4|-
CASKRTANEKLFF
TGTGCCAGCAAGCGAACCGCCAATGAAAAACTGTTTTTT
>TRBV7-2|-|TRBJ1-3|-
CASSLGGSWGSGNTIYF
TGTGCCAGCAGCTTAGGAGGAAGTTGGGGCTCTGGAAACACCATATATTTT
>TRBV2|-|TRBJ2-7|-
CASSEAHPSLGEQYF
TGTGCCAGCAGTGAAGCGCACCCATCCCTCGGGGAGCAGTACTTC
>TRBV18|-|TRBJ1-2|-
CASSPPQDILRGYTF
TGTGCCAGCTCACCCCCCCAAGACATACTCAGGGGCTACACCTTC
>TRBV2|-|TRBJ2-7|-
CASRQGITISYEQYF
TGTGCCAGCAGACAGGGAATAACGATTTCCTACGAGCAGTACTTC
>TRBV4-1|-|TRBJ1-1|TRBD1
CASSPSTGADTEAFF
TGCGCCAGCAGCCCCTCGACAGGGGCGGACACTGAAGCTTTCTTT
>TRBV19|-|TRBJ2-7|TRBD1
CASSTDRSYEQYF
TGTGCCAGTAGTACGGACAGGTCCTACGAGCAGTACTTC
>TRBV7-3|once|TRBJ1-6|TRBD1
CASTGTANSPLHF
TGTGCCAGCACGGGGACAGCAAATTCACCCCTCCACTTT
>TRBV14|once|TRBJ2-3|-
CASSQDRRRGLTDTQYF
TGTGCCAGCAGCCAAGATCGGCGCCGGGGCTTGACAGATACGCAGTATTTT
>TRBV6-6|-|TRBJ1-6|-
CASSQVQGNSPLHF
TGTGCCAGCAGCCAGGTGCAGGGGAATTCACCCCTCCACTTT
>TRBV28|-|TRBJ1-2|-
CASSLMEGTYTF
TGTGCCAGCAGTTTGATGGAGGGGACCTACACCTTC
>TRBV14|-|TRBJ2-1|-
CASSQVRGSYNEQFF
TGTGCCAGCAGCCAAGTACGGGGGTCCTACAATGAGCAGTTCTTC
>TRBV20-1|-|TRBJ1-1|-
CSARGAGEAFF
TGCAGTGCTAGGGGAGCGGGGGAAGCTTTCTTT
>TRBV19|-|TRBJ2-7|-
CASRRGAESSYEQYF
TGTGCCAGTAGAAGGGGGGCGGAGAGCTCCTACGAGCAGTACTTC
>TRBV7-3|-|TRBJ1-2|-
CASSNGAGAGGYTF
TGTGCCAGCAGCAATGGCGCGGGGGCGGGTGGCTACACCTTC
>TRBV6-2/TRBV6-3|-|TRBJ2-5|TRBD1
CASSPGGQGVSETQYF
TGTGCCAGCAGCCCAGGGGGACAGGGAGTTTCGGAGACCCAGTACTTC
>TRBV12-3/TRBV12-4|-|TRBJ1-2|TRBD1
CASRDRGRRGYTF
TGTGCCAGCAGGGACAGGGGGCGGAGGGGCTACACCTTC
>TRBV18|once|TRBJ1-4|-
CASSPVPSETEKLFF
TGTGCCAGCTCACCGGTCCCCTCTGAGACCGAAAAACTGTTTTTT
>TRBV24-1|-|TRBJ1-5|-
CATLVTQPQHF
TGTGCCACTCTCGTTACCCAGCCCCAGCATTTT
>TRBV7-9|-|TRBJ1-2|-
CASSLDVRGYGYTF
TGTGCCAGCAGCTTGGACGTCAGGGGTTATGGCTACACCTTC
>TRBV7-3|-|TRBJ2-7|TRBD1
CASSLGQGREQYF
TGTGCCAGCAGCTTAGGACAGGGTCGGGAGCAGTACTTC
>TRBV7-2|-|TRBJ2-7|-
CASSLGGSGSSYEQYF
TGTGCCAGCAGCTTGGGCGGTAGCGGAAGCTCCTACGAGCAGTACTTC
>TRBV6-1|-|TRBJ2-7|TRBD1
CASSGAQGQRTYEQYF
TGTGCCAGCAGTGGCGCACAGGGACAGAGAACCTACGAGCAGTACTTC
>TRBV2|-|TRBJ1-1|-
CASSATRNGGTEAFF
TGTGCCAGCAGCGCCACGAGAAATGGGGGCACTGAAGCTTTCTTT
>TRBV6-5|once|TRBJ1-5|-
CASSHEYGGGQPQHF
TGTGCCAGCAGCCATGAGTACGGGGGAGGTCAGCCCCAGCATTTT
>TRBV18|-|TRBJ1-2|-
CASTEAGMRYGYTF
TGTGCCAGCACGGAGGCAGGGATGAGGTATGGCTACACCTTC
>TRBV19|few|TRBJ1-2|-
CASSIRTEFGYTF
TGTGCCAGTAGTATCAGGACAGAGTTTGGCTACACCTTC